This is a list of T cell receptor beta chains from one sample in a study of T cell changes during pregnancy in multiple sclerosis. TCRdb's copy holds only in-frame clones and misses some; the assay was immunoSEQ multiplex PCR. The sample lists about 32,000 clones, approximately 94% occurring once. The sequencing used CD4+ T cells from peripheral blood mononuclear cells, collected in the second trimester of pregnancy. The receptors stem from a female donor with multiple sclerosis, enrolled in a pregnancy study. The CDR3 runs from the conserved cysteine through the conserved F or W. The order of the fields is D gene, V gene, J gene, CDR3 protein. D genes are given only for firm matches.

D: NA; V: TRBV10-2; J: TRBJ2-3; CDR3: CASTEPLRPSTDTQYF
D: NA; V: TRBV7-3; J: TRBJ1-1; CDR3: CASSLSPGQNTEAFF
D: TRBD2; V: TRBV25-1; J: TRBJ2-1; CDR3: CASSEYDASGSNEQFF
D: TRBD2; V: TRBV7-9; J: TRBJ2-5; CDR3: CASSKTSGRAPQETQYF
D: NA; V: TRBV5-4; J: TRBJ2-5; CDR3: CASSAPQETQYF
D: NA; V: TRBV28; J: TRBJ1-2; CDR3: CASSLVQQGLDGYTF
D: NA; V: TRBV19; J: TRBJ1-1; CDR3: CASSIRNTEAFF
D: NA; V: TRBV6-1; J: TRBJ1-6; CDR3: CASSEVVWSQAPLHF
D: TRBD1; V: TRBV27; J: TRBJ2-2; CDR3: CASSWDRENTGELFF
D: NA; V: TRBV5-1; J: TRBJ2-6; CDR3: CASSLTSSGADVLTF
D: TRBD1; V: TRBV5-1; J: TRBJ2-1; CDR3: CASSRTAGTGDNEQFF
D: TRBD2; V: TRBV6-6; J: TRBJ2-7; CDR3: CASSYSGRYEQYF
D: NA; V: TRBV2; J: TRBJ1-5; CDR3: CATGLQGSSNQPQHF
D: NA; V: TRBV7-6; J: TRBJ2-1; CDR3: CASSLTSSSYNEQFF
D: TRBD2; V: TRBV7-2; J: TRBJ2-1; CDR3: CASSIRLAGYNEQFF
D: TRBD1; V: TRBV4-1; J: TRBJ1-4; CDR3: CASSQDRNRGQEGEKLFF
D: TRBD1; V: TRBV19; J: TRBJ2-2; CDR3: CASSPRQGSGELFF